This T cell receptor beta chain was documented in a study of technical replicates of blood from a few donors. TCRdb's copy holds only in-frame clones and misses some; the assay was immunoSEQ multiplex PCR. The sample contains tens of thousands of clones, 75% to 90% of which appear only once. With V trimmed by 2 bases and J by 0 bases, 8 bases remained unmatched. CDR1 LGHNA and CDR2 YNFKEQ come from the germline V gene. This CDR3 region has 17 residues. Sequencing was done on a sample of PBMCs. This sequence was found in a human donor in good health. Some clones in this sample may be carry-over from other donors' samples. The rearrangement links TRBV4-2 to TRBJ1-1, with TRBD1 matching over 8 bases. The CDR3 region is CASSQLGQGGMNTEAFF. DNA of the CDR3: TGTGCCAGCAGCCAACTCGGACAGGGAGGCATGAACACTGAAGCTTTCTTT.